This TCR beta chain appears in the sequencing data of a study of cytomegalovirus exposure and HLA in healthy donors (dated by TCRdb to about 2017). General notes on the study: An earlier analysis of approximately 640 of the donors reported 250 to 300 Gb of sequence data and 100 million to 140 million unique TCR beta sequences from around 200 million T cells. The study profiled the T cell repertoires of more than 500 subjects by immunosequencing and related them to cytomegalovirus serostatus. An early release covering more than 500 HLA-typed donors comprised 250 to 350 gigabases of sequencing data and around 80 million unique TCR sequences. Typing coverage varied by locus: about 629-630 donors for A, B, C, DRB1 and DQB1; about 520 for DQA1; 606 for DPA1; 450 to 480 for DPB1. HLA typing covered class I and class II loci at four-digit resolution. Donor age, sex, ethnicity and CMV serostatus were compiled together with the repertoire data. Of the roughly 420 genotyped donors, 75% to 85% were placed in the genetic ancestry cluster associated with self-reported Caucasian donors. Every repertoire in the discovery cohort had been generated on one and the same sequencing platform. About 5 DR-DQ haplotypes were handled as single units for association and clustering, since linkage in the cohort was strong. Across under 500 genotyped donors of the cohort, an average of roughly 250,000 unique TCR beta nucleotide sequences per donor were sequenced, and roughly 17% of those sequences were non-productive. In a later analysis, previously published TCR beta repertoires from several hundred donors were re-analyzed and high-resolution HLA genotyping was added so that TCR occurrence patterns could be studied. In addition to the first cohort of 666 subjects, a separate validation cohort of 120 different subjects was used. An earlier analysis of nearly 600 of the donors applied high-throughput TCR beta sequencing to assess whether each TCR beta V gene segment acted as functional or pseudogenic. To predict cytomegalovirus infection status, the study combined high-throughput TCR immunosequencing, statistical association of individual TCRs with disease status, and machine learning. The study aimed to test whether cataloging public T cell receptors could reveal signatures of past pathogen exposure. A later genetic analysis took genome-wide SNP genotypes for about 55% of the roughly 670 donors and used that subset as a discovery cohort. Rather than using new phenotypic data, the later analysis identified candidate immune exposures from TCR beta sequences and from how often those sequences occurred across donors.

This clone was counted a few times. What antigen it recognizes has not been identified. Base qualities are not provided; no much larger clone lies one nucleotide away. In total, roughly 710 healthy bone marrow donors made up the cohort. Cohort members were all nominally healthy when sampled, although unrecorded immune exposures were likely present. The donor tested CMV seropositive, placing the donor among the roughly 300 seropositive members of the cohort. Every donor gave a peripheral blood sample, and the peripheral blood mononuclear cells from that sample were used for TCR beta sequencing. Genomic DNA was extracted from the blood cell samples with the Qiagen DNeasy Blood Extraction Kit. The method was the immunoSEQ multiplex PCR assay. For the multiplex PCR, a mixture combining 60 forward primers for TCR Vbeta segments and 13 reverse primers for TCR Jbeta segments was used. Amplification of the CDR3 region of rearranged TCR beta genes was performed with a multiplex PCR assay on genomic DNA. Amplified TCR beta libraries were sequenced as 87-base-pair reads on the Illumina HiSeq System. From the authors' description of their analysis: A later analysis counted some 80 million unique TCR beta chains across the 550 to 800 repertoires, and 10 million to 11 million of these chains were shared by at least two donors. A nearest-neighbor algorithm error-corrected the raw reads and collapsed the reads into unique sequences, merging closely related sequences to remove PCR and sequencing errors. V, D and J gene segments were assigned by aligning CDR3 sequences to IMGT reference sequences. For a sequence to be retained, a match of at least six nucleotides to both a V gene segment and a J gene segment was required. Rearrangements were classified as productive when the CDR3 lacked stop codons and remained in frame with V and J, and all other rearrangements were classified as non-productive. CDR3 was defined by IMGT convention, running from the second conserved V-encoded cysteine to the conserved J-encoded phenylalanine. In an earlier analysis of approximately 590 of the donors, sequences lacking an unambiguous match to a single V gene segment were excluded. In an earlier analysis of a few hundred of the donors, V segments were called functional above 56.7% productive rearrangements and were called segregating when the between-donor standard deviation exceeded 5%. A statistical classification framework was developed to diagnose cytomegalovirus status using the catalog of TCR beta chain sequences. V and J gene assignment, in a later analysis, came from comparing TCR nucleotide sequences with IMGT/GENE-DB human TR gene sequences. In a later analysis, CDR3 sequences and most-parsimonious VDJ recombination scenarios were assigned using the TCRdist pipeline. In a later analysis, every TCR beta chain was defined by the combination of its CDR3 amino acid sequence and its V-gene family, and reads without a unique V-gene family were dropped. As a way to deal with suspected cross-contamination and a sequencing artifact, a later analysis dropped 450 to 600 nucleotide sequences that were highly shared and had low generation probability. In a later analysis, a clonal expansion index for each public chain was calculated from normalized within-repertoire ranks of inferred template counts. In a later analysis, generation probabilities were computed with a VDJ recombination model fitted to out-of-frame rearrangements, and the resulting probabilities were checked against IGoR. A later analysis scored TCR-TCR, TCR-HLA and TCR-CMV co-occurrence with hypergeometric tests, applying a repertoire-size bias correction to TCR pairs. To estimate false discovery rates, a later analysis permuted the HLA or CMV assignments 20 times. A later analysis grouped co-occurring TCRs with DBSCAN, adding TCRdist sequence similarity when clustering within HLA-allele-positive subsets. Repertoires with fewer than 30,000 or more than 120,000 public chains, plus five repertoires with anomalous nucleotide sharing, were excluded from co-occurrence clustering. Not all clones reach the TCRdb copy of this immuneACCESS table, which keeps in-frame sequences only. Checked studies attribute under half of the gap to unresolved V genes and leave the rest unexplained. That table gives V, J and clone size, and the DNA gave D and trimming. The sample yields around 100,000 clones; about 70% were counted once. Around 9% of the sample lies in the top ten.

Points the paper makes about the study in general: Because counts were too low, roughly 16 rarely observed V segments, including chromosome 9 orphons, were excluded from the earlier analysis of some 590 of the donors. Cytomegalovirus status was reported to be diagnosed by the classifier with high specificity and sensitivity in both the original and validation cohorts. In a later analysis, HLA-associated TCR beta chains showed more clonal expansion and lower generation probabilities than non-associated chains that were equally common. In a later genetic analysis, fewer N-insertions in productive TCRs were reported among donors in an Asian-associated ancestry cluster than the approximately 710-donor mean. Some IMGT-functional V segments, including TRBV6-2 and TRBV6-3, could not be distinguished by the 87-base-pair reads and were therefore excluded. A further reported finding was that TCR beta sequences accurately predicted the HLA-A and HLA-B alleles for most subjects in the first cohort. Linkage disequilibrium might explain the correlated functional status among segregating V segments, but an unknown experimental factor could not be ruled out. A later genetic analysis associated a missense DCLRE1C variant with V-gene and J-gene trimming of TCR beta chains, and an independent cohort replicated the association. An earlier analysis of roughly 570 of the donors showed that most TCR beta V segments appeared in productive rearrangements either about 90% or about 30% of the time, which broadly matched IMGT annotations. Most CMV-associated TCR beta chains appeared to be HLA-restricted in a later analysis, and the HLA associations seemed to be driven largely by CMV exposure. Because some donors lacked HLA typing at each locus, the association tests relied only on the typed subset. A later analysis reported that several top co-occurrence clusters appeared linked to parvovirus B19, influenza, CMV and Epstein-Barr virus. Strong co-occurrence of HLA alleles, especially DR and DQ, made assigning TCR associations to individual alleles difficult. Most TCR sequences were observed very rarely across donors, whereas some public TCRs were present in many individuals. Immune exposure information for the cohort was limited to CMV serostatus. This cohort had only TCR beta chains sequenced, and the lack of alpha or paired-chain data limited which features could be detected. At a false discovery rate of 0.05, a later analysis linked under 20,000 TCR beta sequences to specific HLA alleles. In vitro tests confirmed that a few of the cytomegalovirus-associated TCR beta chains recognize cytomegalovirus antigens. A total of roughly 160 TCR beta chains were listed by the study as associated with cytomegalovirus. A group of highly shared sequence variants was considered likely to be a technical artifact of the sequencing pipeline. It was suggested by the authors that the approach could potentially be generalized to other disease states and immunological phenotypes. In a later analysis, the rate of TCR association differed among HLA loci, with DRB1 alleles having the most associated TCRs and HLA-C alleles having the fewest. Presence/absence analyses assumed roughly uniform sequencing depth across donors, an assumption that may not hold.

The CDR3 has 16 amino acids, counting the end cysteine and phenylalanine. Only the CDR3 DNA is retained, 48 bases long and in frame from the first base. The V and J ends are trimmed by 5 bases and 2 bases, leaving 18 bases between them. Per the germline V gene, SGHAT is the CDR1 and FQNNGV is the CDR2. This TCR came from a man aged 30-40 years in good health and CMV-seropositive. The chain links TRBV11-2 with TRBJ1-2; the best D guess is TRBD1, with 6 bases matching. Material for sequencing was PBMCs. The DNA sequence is TGTGCCAGCAGCAGCCTCCGAGGGGGGGGGAACTATGGCTACACCTTC. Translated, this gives CASSSLRGGGNYGYTF.